The clone carrying this T cell receptor beta chain was found once. Its antigen is not known. This entry is derived from a study of cytomegalovirus exposure and HLA in healthy donors. Findings and caveats of the study: TCR beta chains numbering about 160 were designated cytomegalovirus-associated. The classifier reportedly diagnosed cytomegalovirus status with high sensitivity and specificity.

Measured with immunoSEQ multiplex PCR; TCRdb has only the in-frame clones, and not every one. The profile shows about 160,000 clones, 86% of them singletons. Losses at the gene ends were 1 base for V and 3 bases for J; bases not matched to a gene: 5. Germline CDR1 and CDR2: LGHNA and YSLEER. The CDR3 is 15 residues long. The sample taken for sequencing was PBMCs. The sequence was obtained from a woman younger than 35 in good health and CMV-seronegative. This chain uses TRBV4-3 with TRBJ1-2, with 7 bases identical to TRBD1. The CDR3 bases are TGCGCCAGCAGCCAAGCGGGACAGAGTTACTATGGCTACACCTTC. It is translated as CASSQAGQSYYGYTF.